The 22 T cell receptor beta chains below were found in one sample sequenced in a study of blood T cells in healthy people across ages. Together with a sample-barcoded 5' primer, a J-beta primer mix was included in a second PCR lasting about 7 to 11 cycles. TCRdb analysed the 5' RACE reads with MiXCR anew, one entry per CDR3 protein. The sample contains 1.5 million to 2 million distinct CDR3 sequences, about 28% of which appear only once. The specimen was blood. These receptors all stem from a woman aged 30 to 39 in good health.

This clonotype was counted a single time. The chain employs TRBV7-8 and TRBJ2-1, with 7 bases fitting TRBD2. Germline V gene data show CDR1 as SGHVS and CDR2 as FQNEAQ. The CDR3 contains 15 residues. The J segment lost 6 bases and the V segment lost 7 bases, leaving 12 bases of the junction unmatched. The CDR3 nucleotides are TGTGCCAGCACTCTAGCTAGCGGCCATTGCAATGAGCAGTTCTTC. Residues: CASTLASGHCNEQFF.

This clonotype has just a few counts. V and J are TRBV29-1 and TRBJ2-7, with 8 bases matching TRBD2. After removal of 7 bases from V and 5 bases from J, the junction contained 13 bases not matched to a gene. Per germline, CDR1 SQVTM and CDR2 ANQGSEA. CDR3 length: 14 residues. Written as DNA, the CDR3 is TGCAGCGCTGCTGGACTAGCCCGAGCGGACGAGCAGTACTTC. Translated: CSAAGLARADEQYF.

V and J are TRBV29-1 and TRBJ2-2, with D unclear. The V and J ends lost 6 bases and 4 bases respectively, with 12 bases between them. The CDR3 extends over 13 amino acids. CDR1 and CDR2 from the germline V gene are SQVTM and ANQGSEA. The CDR3 DNA sequence: TGCAGCGTACACAACACGAGCACCGGGGAGCTGTTTTTT. As protein: CSVHNTSTGELFF.

This clonotype has more than one count but fewer than ten. The CDR3 bases are TGCAGTGCTAGCGTCGAGAACTCCTACAATGAGCAGTTCTTC. Its translation is CSASVENSYNEQFF. The chain carries TRBV20-1 and TRBJ2-1; no clear D gene. The germline gives CDR1 DFQATT, CDR2 SNEGSKA (reference sequence). V lost 3 bases and J lost 0, with 9 bases in between. CDR3 length: 14 amino acids.

This rearrangement joins TRBV20-1 to TRBJ2-4; 11 bases match TRBD2. V shed 4 bases and J 6 bases; nucleotides not matched to a gene: 11. The CDR3 totals 16 residues. The germline CDR1 and CDR2 sequences are DFQATT and SNEGSKA (reference sequence). This CDR3 is CSATETSGGLGNIQYF. CDR3 DNA: TGCAGTGCTACGGAAACTAGCGGGGGATTAGGAAACATTCAGTACTTC.

This sequence joins TRBV19 and TRBJ2-6; no firm D call. Germline CDR1 and CDR2: LNHDA and SQIVND (reference sequence). The CDR3 totals 15 residues. V lost 1 base and J 4 bases, leaving 8 bases between the germline ends. CDR3 sequence: CASSIVGLGANVLTF. Written as DNA, the CDR3 is TGTGCCAGTAGTATAGTGGGGTTAGGGGCCAACGTCCTGACTTTC. Using reference TRBV19 and TRBJ2-6 for the parts outside the CDR3, the full variable domain is DGGITQSPKYLFRKEGQNVTLSCEQNLNHDAMYWYRQDPGQGLRLIYYSQIVNDFQKGDIAEGYSVSREKKESFPLTVTSAQKNPTAFYLCASSIVGLGANVLTFGAGSRLTVL.

This chain uses TRBV29-1 with TRBJ2-3; D possibly corresponds to TRBD2 (5 bases). This CDR3 is built from 12 residues. Per germline, CDR1 SQVTM and CDR2 ANQGSEA. V was cut by 4 bases and J by 6 bases, with 11 bases left in between. CDR3 in DNA: TGCAGCGTTGCGGGATTGGGGGATACGCAGTATTTT. Residues: CSVAGLGDTQYF.

The chain employs TRBV4-3 and TRBJ2-1, with TRBD2 matching over 10 bases. Trimming took 0 bases from V and 9 from J; bases not matched to a gene: 11. This CDR3 has 17 residues. CDR1 is LGHNA, CDR2 YSLEER, per germline. CDR3 in DNA: TGCGCCAGCAGCCAAGAGTTAGGGCTAGCGGGAGTCACTGAGCAGTTCTTC. Protein sequence: CASSQELGLAGVTEQFF.

A word on this clonotype: A read error may account for a junction end that differs from germline. CDR3 nucleotide sequence: TGTGCCAGCAGTTTATGGGTGAGGGGAAGGGCAGATGCGCAGTATTTT. Its translation: CASSLWVRGRADAQYF. This sequence joins TRBV28 and TRBJ2-3, with D perhaps being TRBD1 or TRBD2 (5 bases each). CDR3 length equals 16 residues. CDR1 and CDR2 (germline): MDHEN, SYDVKM.

This rearrangement joins TRBV4-3 to TRBJ1-1, with a tentative D call TRBD1 (5 bases). The germline gives CDR1 LGHNA, CDR2 YSLEER. V lost 1 base to trimming and J lost 0 bases, with 12 bases between them. CDR3 size: 16 residues. This CDR3 reads CASSQGGGRVNTEAFF. The CDR3 coding sequence is TGCGCCAGCAGCCAAGGAGGAGGCAGGGTGAACACTGAAGCTTTCTTT.

V usage is TRBV5-1 and J usage is TRBJ2-3; 10 nucleotides align to TRBD2. V gave up 1 base and J gave up 10 bases; unmatched junction bases: 3. Germline V gene data show CDR1 as SGHRS and CDR2 as YFSETQ. The CDR3 has 13 residues. The CDR3 coding sequence is TGCGCCAGCAGCTTGACTAGCGGGGACCCGCAGTATTTT. Its translation is CASSLTSGDPQYF.

This clonotype showed up just a few times. The rearrangement uses TRBV20-1 and TRBJ2-1, with TRBD2 matching over 13 bases. The CDR3 is 15 residues long. CDR1 and CDR2 from the germline V gene are DFQATT and SNEGSKA (reference sequence). V trimming: 6 bases; J trimming: 8 bases; junction bases outside the gene matches: 10. The CDR3 coding sequence is TGCAGTGCGTCAACCGGGACTAGCGGGATTCATGAGCAGTTCTTC. It yields the protein CSASTGTSGIHEQFF.

This clonotype was counted ten times or more. The chain is built from TRBV5-1 and TRBJ2-7; a possible D gene is TRBD2 (6 bases). Trimming cost V 4 bases and J 3 bases, with 14 bases left between them. In germline, CDR1 is SGHRS, CDR2 YFSETQ. The CDR3 contains 14 residues. CDR3 nucleotides: TGCGCCAGCAGCATTGGGACTGCAGACTACGAGCAGTACTTC. This gives the protein CASSIGTADYEQYF.

This clonotype was seen a few times. The chain employs TRBV9 and TRBJ1-2, with D perhaps matching TRBD1 (6 bases). The CDR3 length is 14 residues. The germline gives CDR1 SGDLS, CDR2 YYNGEE. V shed 0 bases and J shed 8 bases, with 14 bases lying between them. Written as DNA, the CDR3 is TGTGCCAGCAGCGTAGACCCGACAGGCGGGGGCTACACCTTC. This codes for CASSVDPTGGGYTF.

J is TRBJ2-5 and V is TRBV7-9; maybe TRBD2 (5 bases). The CDR3 sequence is 14 residues long. Trimming took 6 bases from V and 11 from J, leaving 22 bases between them. Germline CDR1 reads SEHNR; CDR2 reads FQNEAQ (reference sequence). The DNA of the CDR3 is TGTGCCAGCAGTAAGAGTGATACTAGAAATGAGCAGTACTTC. Translation gives CASSKSDTRNEQYF.

This clonotype was detected only a few times. A read error may explain this, as a much larger clone is one base away. This rearrangement joins TRBV20-1 to TRBJ2-1; a weak D match, TRBD1 (6 bases). CDR1 is DFQATT and CDR2 is SNEGSKA in the germline V gene (reference sequence). With 4 bases removed from V and 10 bases from J, the gap between germline ends came to 26 bases. The CDR3 runs 16 residues. The CDR3 DNA is TGCAGTGCTACCAGGGGCGAAAAATCTAGCTCCTACGAGCAGTTCTTC. This codes for CSATRGEKSSSYEQFF.

The chain carries TRBV20-1 and TRBJ2-7; either TRBD1 or TRBD2 may fit D (6 bases each). The J call may not be correct, given that the DNA end is closer to TRBJ2-5. This CDR3 is 15 amino acids long. Germline assignment: CDR1 DFQATT and CDR2 SNEGSKA (reference sequence). The CDR3 loop is CSARDGGGAQETQYF. The CDR3 nucleotides read TGCAGTGCTAGAGATGGGGGCGGGGCACAAGAGACCCAGTACTTC.

This clonotype was detected only a few times. The chain joins TRBV7-2 to TRBJ1-2; no reliable D call. The CDR3 spans 14 residues. The V gene's germline CDR1 is SGHTA and CDR2 FQGNSA. The V end was cut by 1 base, the J end by 8 bases, with 14 bases between. The CDR3 protein is CASSLGFKGLGYTF. CDR3 sequence (DNA): TGTGCCAGCAGCTTAGGTTTTAAGGGATTGGGCTACACCTTC.

This clonotype was seen a few times. The gene calls are TRBV19 and TRBJ2-4; D is unresolved. Germline V lookup: CDR1 LNHDA, CDR2 SQIVND (reference sequence). This CDR3 region has 13 residues. The ends were cut back, 0 bases at V and 13 bases at J, with 13 bases in the middle. CDR3: CASSIDQETQQYF. The CDR3 DNA is TGTGCCAGTAGTATAGATCAGGAGACACAGCAGTACTTC. The full variable domain, its missing parts supplied by reference TRBV19 and TRBJ2-4, is DGGITQSPKYLFRKEGQNVTLSCEQNLNHDAMYWYRQDPGQGLRLIYYSQIVNDFQKGDIAEGYSVSREKKESFPLTVTSAQKNPTAFYLCASSIDQETQQYFGAGTRLSVL.

Only a few counts were recorded for this clonotype. The chain combines TRBV20-1 with TRBJ1-2; a weak D match, TRBD1 (6 bases). V lost 7 bases to trimming and J lost 8 bases, with 20 bases between them. Germline V gene sequence: CDR1 DFQATT, CDR2 SNEGSKA (reference sequence). The CDR3 runs 13 residues. CDR3 residues: CSVSVPGARGYTF. CDR3 in DNA: TGCAGTGTTAGTGTTCCGGGGGCGCGGGGCTACACCTTC.

The rearrangement uses TRBV24-1 and TRBJ2-3; a possible D gene is TRBD1 (5 bases). Germline V gives CDR1 KGHDR, CDR2 SFDVKD. V was trimmed by 3 bases and J by 6 bases, leaving 15 bases between them. The CDR3 has 15 amino acids. CDR3 region: CATSDPKGPDDTQYF. The CDR3 DNA reads as TGTGCCACCAGTGATCCTAAGGGGCCCGATGATACGCAGTATTTT.

This chain connects TRBV7-2 to TRBJ2-1, with 9 positions matching TRBD2. This CDR3 region has 16 residues. Germline lookup yields CDR1 SGHTA and CDR2 FQGNSA. V lost 4 bases, J lost 2 bases, and 6 bases stayed unmatched. For the CDR3, the DNA is TGTGCCAGCAGCTCAGTAGCGGGAGTCGCCTACAATGAGCAGTTCTTC. Protein sequence: CASSSVAGVAYNEQFF. The full variable domain, with the rest looked up from reference TRBV7-2 and TRBJ2-1, is GAGVSQSPSNKVTEKGKDVELRCDPISGHTALYWYRQSLGQGLEFLIYFQGNSAPDKSGLPSDRFSAERTGGSVSTLTIQRTQQEDSAVYLCASSSVAGVAYNEQFFGPGTRLTVL.